A selection of T cell receptor beta chains follows, all from one sample in a study of T-cell reconstitution after alpha-beta-depleted transplantation in children. TCRdb re-called the PCR reads through MiXCR, storing one row per CDR3 protein. In the table there are about 640,000 distinct CDR3 sequences, approximately 17% of which are singletons. Sequenced material: PBMCs from the stem cell graft donor, taken from the stem cell graft. Receptor source: a human donor who donated a stem cell graft to a child with acute myeloid leukemia. Both conserved end residues are part of each CDR3. The D gene is left open where the match is weak. Expanded clones are given a class, and other clones once, few, many or no size at all.

J gene,V gene,clone size,D gene,CDR3 length,CDR3 DNA,CDR3 protein
TRBJ2-1,TRBV5-1,NA,TRBD1,14,TGCGCCAGCAGCTACGGACAGGGGCGCGATGAGCAGTTCTTC,CASSYGQGRDEQFF
TRBJ2-2,TRBV12-3/TRBV12-4,few,TRBD1,15,TGTGCCAGCAGTTTAGGACAGGGGCGTACCGGGGAGCTGTTTTTT,CASSLGQGRTGELFF
TRBJ1-2,TRBV6-5,many,TRBD1,14,TGTGCCAGCAGTACCGACAGGGTCAACTATGGCTACACCTTC,CASSTDRVNYGYTF
TRBJ2-2,TRBV13,many,NA,13,TGTGCCAGCAGTCCTCGGTCTGACGGGGAGCTGTTTTTT,CASSPRSDGELFF
TRBJ1-5,TRBV20-1,NA,NA,14,TGCAGTGCCAAGGGTAGGGGGAACAATCAGCCCCAGCATTTT,CSAKGRGNNQPQHF
TRBJ1-6,TRBV5-1,NA,TRBD1,16,TGCGCCAGCAGCTTGGCGGGGACAGGGGTAATATCACCCCTCCACTTT,CASSLAGTGVISPLHF
TRBJ2-1,TRBV5-1,NA,TRBD2,17,TGCGCCAGCACCTCTCACCGAGCGGGGCCACCCTACAATGAGCAGTTCTTC,CASTSHRAGPPYNEQFF
TRBJ2-3,TRBV12-3/TRBV12-4,few,TRBD2,17,TGTGCCAGCAGTTTAGCGCTGCAGGGAGGGCCCACTAATACGCAGTATTTT,CASSLALQGGPTNTQYF
TRBJ2-4,TRBV12-3/TRBV12-4,many,NA,12,TGTGCCAGCAGTTTTTCAATAAACATTCAGTACTTC,CASSFSINIQYF
TRBJ1-1,TRBV20-1,NA,NA,13,TGCAGGGCCAGGGGCCCATTGAACACTGAAGCTTTCTTT,CRARGPLNTEAFF
TRBJ1-1,TRBV7-3,many,NA,15,TGTGCCAGTAGCGCGACGGGCGCGTCTAACGGTGAAGCTTTCTTT,CASSATGASNGEAFF
TRBJ1-1,TRBV7-9,few,NA,14,TGTGCCAGCAGCTTAGAGGCCCCGAACACTGAAGCTTTCTTT,CASSLEAPNTEAFF
TRBJ2-2,TRBV29-1,many,TRBD2,15,TGCAGCGTTGAGACTAGCGGGTGGAACACCGGGGAGCTGTTTTTT,CSVETSGWNTGELFF
TRBJ1-5,TRBV5-1,few,NA,14,TGCGCCAGCCGGACAGCCCCTCTAGAGCAGCCCCAGCATTTT,CASRTAPLEQPQHF
TRBJ2-1,TRBV12-3/TRBV12-4,NA,TRBD1,16,TGTGCCAGCAGTTTAGTACAGGGGCTTACCTACAATGAGCAGTTCTTC,CASSLVQGLTYNEQFF
TRBJ2-7,TRBV29-1,once,NA,11,TGCAGCGTGTTAAGGAGCTACGAGCAGTACTTC,CSVLRSYEQYF
TRBJ2-5,TRBV20-1,NA,NA,14,TGCAGCGTTCCGCAAGGAGGGTCCCACGAGACCCAGTACTTC,CSVPQGGSHETQYF
TRBJ2-1,TRBV20-1,many,TRBD2,13,TGCAGTGCCGGCGGGGGGCCCTACAATGAGCAGTTCTTC,CSAGGGPYNEQFF
TRBJ1-4,TRBV7-8,few,TRBD1,15,TGTGCCAGCAGCGGATTACAGGGGGCGCGGGAAAAACTGTTTTTT,CASSGLQGAREKLFF
TRBJ2-7,TRBV9,once,NA,14,TGTGCCAGCAGCGTCGGCGACGGGTCCTACGAGCAGTACTTC,CASSVGDGSYEQYF
TRBJ2-7,TRBV20-1,many,NA,15,TGCAGTGCTAGGGACCTCATGCGGGGTTTGTACGAGCAGTACTTC,CSARDLMRGLYEQYF
TRBJ2-1,TRBV20-1,many,TRBD2,14,TGCAGTGCTCAGACTAGCACGTACTACAATGAGCAGTTCTTC,CSAQTSTYYNEQFF
TRBJ2-3,TRBV10-3,many,NA,13,TGTGCCATCAGTGGCAGGAGCACAGATACGCAGTATTTT,CAISGRSTDTQYF